A selection of T cell receptor beta chains follows, all from one sample in a study of T cells after yellow fever vaccination. TCRdb reanalysed the 5' RACE reads using MiXCR and keeps one entry per CDR3 protein. The data contain 450,000 to 650,000 distinct CDR3 sequences, about a fifth of them seen just once; the ten biggest clones take up roughly a sixth. This material consisted of PBMCs, taken roughly 23 days after the first yellow fever vaccination. These TCRs come from a man between 18 and 35 years old who received the YFV17D yellow fever vaccine. Both conserved end residues are part of each CDR3. The D gene is left open where the match is weak. The listing skips clone size in some rows; elsewhere it reads once, few, many or a size class.

.	TRBJ2-7	TRBV7-2	few	CASLGGPNYEQYF	TGTGCCAGCCTTGGGGGCCCCAACTACGAGCAGTACTTC
.	TRBJ2-4	TRBV2	.	CASSEGGQRLAKNIQYF	TGTGCCAGCAGTGAAGGGGGCCAGAGACTAGCCAAAAACATTCAGTACTTC
TRBD1	TRBJ1-2	TRBV20-1	.	CSAKGQESYGYTF	TGCAGTGCTAAAGGACAGGAGAGCTATGGCTACACCTTC
.	TRBJ2-7	TRBV14	once	CASSQQGSTYEQYF	TGTGCCAGCAGCCAACAGGGAAGTACCTACGAGCAGTACTTC
.	TRBJ1-2	TRBV5-4	many	CASSESLGTTGGYTF	TGTGCCAGCAGCGAGAGCCTAGGGACGACGGGTGGCTACACCTTC
.	TRBJ2-3	TRBV5-1	.	CASSHPTRPDTQYF	TGCGCCAGCAGCCACCCGACAAGGCCAGATACGCAGTATTTT
.	TRBJ1-6	TRBV4-1	.	CASSQGGQYNSPLHF	TGCGCCAGCAGCCAAGGGGGGCAGTATAATTCACCCCTCCACTTT
TRBD2	TRBJ2-5	TRBV4-1	.	CASSQDAPGLADLLETQYF	TGCGCCAGCAGCCAAGATGCTCCGGGACTAGCGGACCTCTTGGAGACCCAGTACTTC
.	TRBJ1-6	TRBV6-5	few	CASSYVRNSPLHF	TGTGCCAGCAGTTACGTCCGGAATTCACCCCTCCACTTT
TRBD2	TRBJ2-5	TRBV14	few	CASSQFASSGGSGETQYF	TGTGCCAGCAGCCAATTCGCCTCTAGCGGGGGGTCGGGTGAGACCCAGTACTTC
TRBD1	TRBJ2-6	TRBV6-2/TRBV6-3	.	CASSSNRGPGANVLTF	TGTGCCAGCAGTTCGAACAGGGGGCCTGGGGCCAACGTCCTGACTTTC
.	TRBJ1-5	TRBV27	few	CASSFRGVAGVANQPQHF	TGTGCCAGCAGTTTCCGGGGGGTAGCGGGGGTCGCCAATCAGCCCCAGCATTTT
.	TRBJ2-1	TRBV6-2/TRBV6-3	few	CASSYGGAHNEQFF	TGTGCCAGCAGTTACGGGGGGGCCCACAATGAGCAGTTCTTC
.	TRBJ1-4	TRBV25-1	.	CASSIFRGKEKLFF	TGTGCCAGCAGTATATTCAGGGGAAAAGAAAAACTGTTTTTT
TRBD2	TRBJ2-5	TRBV4-2	.	CASSSGTSGFGETQYF	TGTGCCAGCAGCTCCGGGACTAGCGGTTTTGGTGAGACCCAGTACTTC
.	TRBJ1-1	TRBV20-1	many	CSARVGGGVSTEAFF	TGCAGTGCTAGAGTAGGTGGGGGGGTGAGCACTGAAGCTTTCTTT
TRBD1	TRBJ2-1	TRBV11-1	many	CASSIISGQGVEQFF	TGTGCCAGCAGCATTATCTCCGGACAGGGGGTCGAGCAGTTCTTC
.	TRBJ2-3	TRBV5-1	few	CASSPTRMSDTQYF	TGCGCCAGCAGCCCAACTAGGATGTCAGATACGCAGTATTTT
.	TRBJ2-2	TRBV2	few	CASSDTGTINTGELFF	TGTGCCAGCAGCGATACCGGGACGATAAACACCGGGGAGCTGTTTTTT
TRBD1	TRBJ2-3	TRBV20-1	.	CSASAGTGNTDTQYF	TGCAGTGCTAGCGCTGGGACAGGGAACACAGATACGCAGTATTTT
.	TRBJ2-5	TRBV6-2/TRBV6-3	.	CASSYGFGSETQYF	TGTGCCAGCAGTTACGGGTTTGGGTCAGAGACCCAGTACTTC
.	TRBJ1-2	TRBV6-1	.	CASTEDVDYGYTF	TGTGCCAGCACCGAAGATGTCGACTATGGCTACACCTTC
.	TRBJ2-2	TRBV7-2	many	CASSRSSDYGGTGELFF	TGTGCCAGCAGCCGTTCGTCGGACTACGGGGGCACCGGGGAGCTGTTTTTT
TRBD2	TRBJ2-1	TRBV6-1	few	CASSTGTSGGTEQFF	TGTGCCAGCAGCACAGGGACTAGCGGGGGGACTGAGCAGTTCTTC
.	TRBJ1-6	TRBV4-2	few	CASSQEGAPPSPLHF	TGTGCCAGCAGCCAAGAGGGGGCTCCTCCATCACCCCTCCACTTT
.	TRBJ1-1	TRBV6-5	.	CASSYSGGATLNTEAFF	TGTGCCAGCAGTTACTCTGGGGGAGCCACCTTGAACACTGAAGCTTTCTTT
.	TRBJ2-3	TRBV6-4	few	CASNPDDTQYF	TGTGCCAGCAACCCGGACGATACGCAGTATTTT
TRBD2	TRBJ2-3	TRBV7-2	many	CASSLRGSTDTQYF	TGCGCCAGCAGCTTGCGGGGGAGCACAGATACGCAGTATTTT
.	TRBJ2-1	TRBV6-2/TRBV6-3	.	CASSLPRSRYNEQFF	TGTGCCAGCAGTCTTCCAAGGTCCAGGTACAATGAGCAGTTCTTC
TRBD1	TRBJ1-6	TRBV18	.	CASSPWSPGQGYSPLHF	TGTGCCAGCTCACCCTGGTCACCGGGACAGGGATATTCACCCCTCCACTTT
.	TRBJ1-5	TRBV4-3	.	CASSQDLRGQPQHF	TGCGCCAGCAGCCAAGATTTAAGAGGTCAGCCCCAGCATTTT
TRBD2	TRBJ2-2	TRBV6-2/TRBV6-3	.	CASIKLAGGPTGELFF	TGTGCCAGCATCAAACTAGCGGGGGGGCCCACCGGGGAGCTGTTTTTT
.	TRBJ1-6	TRBV7-8	few	CASSLAEVVYSPLHF	TGTGCCAGCAGCTTAGCAGAGGTAGTCTATTCACCCCTCCACTTT
TRBD1	TRBJ1-2	TRBV10-3	.	CAISELDRAYGYTF	TGTGCCATCAGTGAGTTGGACAGGGCCTATGGCTACACCTTC
.	TRBJ1-3	TRBV12-3/TRBV12-4	.	CASSLGGVGNTIYF	TGTGCCAGCAGTTTGGGCGGGGTTGGCAACACCATATATTTT
TRBD2	TRBJ2-2	TRBV5-1	many	CASSFSPSGGDYTGELFF	TGCGCCAGCAGCTTCTCACCTAGCGGGGGAGATTACACCGGGGAGCTGTTTTTT